A single sample gave rise to the 10 T cell receptor beta chains below, sequenced in a study of CD8 T cells in Susac syndrome. Reverse transcription of about 0.5 to 1 ug RNA was carried out with random hexamers. TCRdb re-called the immunoSEQ multiplex PCR reads with MiXCR, one entry per CDR3 protein. Of around 170,000 distinct CDR3 sequences in the sample, approximately 95% were seen once. The sequencing input was CD4+ T cells from PBMCs. The receptor source for this set is a human donor with Susac syndrome.

This chain links TRBV7-8 with TRBJ1-5; no definite D call. This CDR3 is 13 amino acids long. Germline CDR1 SGHVS, CDR2 FQNEAQ. Trimming took 5 bases from V and 6 from J, leaving 11 bases between them. This CDR3 is CASSPHPGQPQHF. For the CDR3, the DNA is TGTGCCAGCAGCCCCCATCCCGGTCAGCCCCAGCATTTT.

The rearrangement joins TRBV5-6 to TRBJ2-7, with 10 bases that match TRBD2. V gave up 2 bases and J gave up 2 bases; unmatched junction bases: 4. Germline-derived CDR1 and CDR2 are SGHDT and YYEEEE. This CDR3 is built from 15 residues. The chain's CDR3 is CASSFGLAEPYEQYF. CDR3 coding DNA: TGTGCCAGCAGCTTCGGACTAGCGGAACCCTACGAGCAGTACTTC.

The genes are TRBV9 and TRBJ1-3, with D tentatively TRBD1 (5 bases). The V and J ends lost 2 bases and 8 bases respectively, with 5 bases between them. Germline CDR1 reads SGDLS; CDR2 reads YYNGEE. This CDR3 has 11 amino acids. The CDR3, as DNA: TGTGCCAGCAGCGTGGGGGACACCATATATTTT. Its protein is CASSVGDTIYF.

Worth noting for this clonotype: An end of the junction differs from the germline gene, which may be a read error. This chain links TRBV20-1 with TRBJ2-7; unclear D gene. The CDR3 covers 12 residues. CDR1 is DFQATT, CDR2 SNEGSKA, per germline (reference sequence). This chain's CDR3 is CSARDSSYEQYF. The CDR3, as DNA: TGCAGTGCCAGAGATAGTTCCTACGAGCAGTACTTC.

The chain carries TRBV18 and TRBJ2-3; D perhaps matches TRBD2 (6 bases). The CDR3 length is 14 residues. V lost 5 bases and J lost 6, with 15 bases in between. Germline assignment: CDR1 KGHSH and CDR2 LQKENI. CDR3 amino acids: CASSFLGGTDTQYF. The DNA of the CDR3 is TGTGCCAGCTCATTCCTCGGGGGTACGGATACGCAGTATTTT.

The chain recombines TRBV5-4 with TRBJ2-3, with D uncertain. CDR3 length: 14 amino acids. The V end lost 0 bases, the J end lost 6 bases, and 11 bases lay between the germline ends. CDR1 and CDR2 (germline): SGHNT, YYREEE (reference sequence). As DNA, the CDR3 is TGTGCCAGCAGCTTGGAATCCCTTAGGGATACGCAGTATTTT. Encoded protein: CASSLESLRDTQYF.

The rearrangement links TRBV29-1 to TRBJ2-2, with D perhaps matching TRBD1 or TRBD2 (6 bases each). This CDR3 comprises 16 residues. V was cut by 4 bases and J by 0 bases, with 15 bases left in between. Germline V CDR1 and CDR2: SQVTM, ANQGSEA. CDR3 region: CSVVGGPTPNTGELFF. CDR3 nucleotides: TGCAGCGTTGTTGGGGGGCCTACTCCGAACACCGGGGAGCTGTTTTTT.

The CDR3: CSVFPGGETQYF. In DNA, the CDR3 is TGCAGCGTTTTTCCAGGGGGAGAGACCCAGTACTTC. The V and J genes are TRBV29-1 and TRBJ2-5; 7 bases fit TRBD1. Trimming at V came to 5 bases and at J to 4 bases, leaving 4 bases not matched to a gene. This CDR3 contains 12 residues. From germline, CDR1 is SQVTM and CDR2 ANQGSEA.

This chain uses TRBV29-1 with TRBJ1-2; 7 bases fit TRBD1. Germline lookup yields CDR1 SQVTM and CDR2 ANQGSEA. This CDR3 comprises 11 residues. The V segment lost 5 bases and the J segment 8 bases; nucleotides outside the gene matches: 5. The DNA of the CDR3 is TGCAGCGTTAGGGCAGGGGGAGGCTACACCTTC. The encoded protein is CSVRAGGGYTF.

The V and J genes are TRBV7-9 and TRBJ1-1, with 8 bases matching TRBD1. CDR1 and CDR2 from the germline V gene are SEHNR and FQNEAQ (reference sequence). V lost 5 bases and J lost 1; bases outside the gene matches: 6. CDR3 length equals 15 residues. DNA for the CDR3: TGTGCCAGCAGCCCGGGGGACAGGCGGAACACTGAAGCTTTCTTT. This gives the protein CASSPGDRRNTEAFF.